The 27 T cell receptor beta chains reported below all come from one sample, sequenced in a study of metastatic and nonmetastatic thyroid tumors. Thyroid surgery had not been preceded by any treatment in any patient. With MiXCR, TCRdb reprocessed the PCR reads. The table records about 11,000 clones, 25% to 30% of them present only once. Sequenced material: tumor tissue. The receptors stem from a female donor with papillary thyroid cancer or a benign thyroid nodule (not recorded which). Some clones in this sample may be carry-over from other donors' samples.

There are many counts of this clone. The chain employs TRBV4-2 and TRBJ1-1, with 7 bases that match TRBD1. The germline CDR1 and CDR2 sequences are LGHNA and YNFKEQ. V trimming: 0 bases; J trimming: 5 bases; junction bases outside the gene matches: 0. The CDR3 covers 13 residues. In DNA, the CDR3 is TGTGCCAGCAGCCAAGACAGGGGGACTGAAGCTTTCTTT. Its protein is CASSQDRGTEAFF.

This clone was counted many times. CDR3 coding DNA: TGTGCCAGCTCATCGCCGCTCGGTTATGGCTACACCTTC. Translating gives CASSSPLGYGYTF. This chain uses TRBV18 with TRBJ1-2, with D unresolved. Germline V gene data show CDR1 as KGHSH and CDR2 as LQKENI. The CDR3 covers 13 residues. V lost 5 bases, J lost 5 bases, and 12 bases lay in between.

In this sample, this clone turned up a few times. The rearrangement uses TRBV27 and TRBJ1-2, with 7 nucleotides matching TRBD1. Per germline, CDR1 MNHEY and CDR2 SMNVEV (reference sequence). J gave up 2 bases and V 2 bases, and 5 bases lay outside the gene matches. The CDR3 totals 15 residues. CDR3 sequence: CASSLVGGGNYGYTF. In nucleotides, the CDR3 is TGTGCCAGCAGTTTAGTAGGGGGCGGAAACTATGGCTACACCTTC.

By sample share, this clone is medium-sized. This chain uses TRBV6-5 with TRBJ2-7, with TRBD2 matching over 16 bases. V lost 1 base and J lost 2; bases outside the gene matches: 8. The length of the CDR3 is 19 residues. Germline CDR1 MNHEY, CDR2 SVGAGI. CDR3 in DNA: TGTGCCAGCAGTTACTGGGGGACTAGCGGGAGGGCCCTCCCCTACGAGCAGTACTTC. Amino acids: CASSYWGTSGRALPYEQYF.

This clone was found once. CDR3 bases: TGTGCCTGGCGGACAGGGAGACGCTATGGCTACACCTTC. Residues: CAWRTGRRYGYTF. The chain is built from TRBV30 and TRBJ1-2; TRBD1 agrees at 8 bases. CDR1 is GTSNPN and CDR2 is SVGIG in the germline V gene (reference sequence). The CDR3 consists of 13 residues. Unmatched junction bases numbered 6, after V lost 5 bases and J lost 4 bases.

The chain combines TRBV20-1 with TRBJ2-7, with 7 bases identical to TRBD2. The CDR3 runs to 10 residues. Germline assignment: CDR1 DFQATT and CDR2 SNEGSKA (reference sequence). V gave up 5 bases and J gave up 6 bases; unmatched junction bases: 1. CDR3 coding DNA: TGCAGTGCTTCGGGAGGCGAGCAGTACTTC. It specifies CSASGGEQYF.

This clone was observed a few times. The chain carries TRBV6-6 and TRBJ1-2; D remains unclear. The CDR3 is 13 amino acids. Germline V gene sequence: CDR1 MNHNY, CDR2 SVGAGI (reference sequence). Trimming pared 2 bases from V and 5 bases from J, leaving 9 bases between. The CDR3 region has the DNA TGTGCCAGCAGTTACCGGGATTATTATGGCTACACCTTC. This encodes CASSYRDYYGYTF.

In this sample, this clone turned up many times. This CDR3 is CSATGGYEQYF. CDR3 nucleotides: TGCAGCGCCACCGGGGGTTACGAGCAGTACTTC. The rearrangement uses TRBV29-1 and TRBJ2-7; possibly TRBD2 for D (6 bases). Germline CDR1 and CDR2: SQVTM and ANQGSEA. This CDR3 comprises 11 residues. Trimming removed 7 bases at V and 4 bases at J, with 11 bases between.

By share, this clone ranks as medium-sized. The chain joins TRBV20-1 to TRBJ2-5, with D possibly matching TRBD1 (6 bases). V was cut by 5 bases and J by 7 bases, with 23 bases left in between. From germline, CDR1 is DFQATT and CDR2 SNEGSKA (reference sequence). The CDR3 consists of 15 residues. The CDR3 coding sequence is TGCAGTGCTCCCTCGGACAGTATTAGTGGTGGGACCCAGTACTTC. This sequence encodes CSAPSDSISGGTQYF.

This CDR3 is CSLGGGRVFEQFF. CDR3 bases: TGCAGTTTAGGGGGCGGGAGGGTGTTTGAGCAGTTCTTC. The gene calls are TRBV20-1 and TRBJ2-1; 9 bases are shared with TRBD2. CDR1 is DFQATT, CDR2 SNEGSKA, per germline (reference sequence). There are 13 residues in the CDR3. The trim removed 8 bases at V and 9 bases at J, leaving 11 bases unmatched.

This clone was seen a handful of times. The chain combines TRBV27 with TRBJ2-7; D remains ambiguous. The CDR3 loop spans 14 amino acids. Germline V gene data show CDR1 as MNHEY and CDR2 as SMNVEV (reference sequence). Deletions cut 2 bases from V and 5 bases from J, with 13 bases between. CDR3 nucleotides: TGTGCCAGCAGTTTAGGCCCGACAAGTAACGAGCAGTACTTC. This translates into CASSLGPTSNEQYF.

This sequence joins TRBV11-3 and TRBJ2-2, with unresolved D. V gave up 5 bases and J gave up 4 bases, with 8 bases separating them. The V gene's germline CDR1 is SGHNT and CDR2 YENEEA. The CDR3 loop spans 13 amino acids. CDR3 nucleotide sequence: TGTGCCAGCAGCCCGGCCGTCACCGGGGAGCTGTTTTTT. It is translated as CASSPAVTGELFF.

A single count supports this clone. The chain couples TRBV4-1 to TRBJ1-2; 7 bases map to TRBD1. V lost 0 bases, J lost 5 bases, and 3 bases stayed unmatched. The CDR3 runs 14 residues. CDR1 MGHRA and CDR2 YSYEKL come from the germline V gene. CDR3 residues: CASSQEDRLYGYTF. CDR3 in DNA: TGCGCCAGCAGCCAAGAGGACAGGCTTTATGGCTACACCTTC.

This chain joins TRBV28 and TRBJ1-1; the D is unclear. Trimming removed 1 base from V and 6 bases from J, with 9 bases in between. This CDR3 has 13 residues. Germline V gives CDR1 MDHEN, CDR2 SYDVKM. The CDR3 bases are TGTGCCAGCAGTTTATCCGGCGGGGCTGAAGCTTTCTTT. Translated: CASSLSGGAEAFF.

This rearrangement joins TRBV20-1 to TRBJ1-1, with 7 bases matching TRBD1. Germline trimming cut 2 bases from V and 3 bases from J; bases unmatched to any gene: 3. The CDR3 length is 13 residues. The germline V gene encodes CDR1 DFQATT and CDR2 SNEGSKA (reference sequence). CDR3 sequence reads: CSARSDRDTEAFF. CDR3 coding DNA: TGCAGTGCTAGAAGTGACAGGGACACTGAAGCTTTCTTT.

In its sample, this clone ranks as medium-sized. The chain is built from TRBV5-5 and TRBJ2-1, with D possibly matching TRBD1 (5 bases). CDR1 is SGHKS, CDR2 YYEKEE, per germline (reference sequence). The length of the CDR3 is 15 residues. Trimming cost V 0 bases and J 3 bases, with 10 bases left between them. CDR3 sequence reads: CASSLVQGRYNEQFF. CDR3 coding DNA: TGTGCCAGCAGCTTGGTCCAGGGTCGCTACAATGAGCAGTTCTTC. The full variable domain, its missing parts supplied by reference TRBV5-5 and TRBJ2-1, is DAGVTQSPTHLIKTRGQQVTLRCSPISGHKSVSWYQQVLGQGPQFIFQYYEKEERGRGNFPDRFSARQFPNYSSELNVNALLLGDSALYLCASSLVQGRYNEQFFGPGTRLTVL.

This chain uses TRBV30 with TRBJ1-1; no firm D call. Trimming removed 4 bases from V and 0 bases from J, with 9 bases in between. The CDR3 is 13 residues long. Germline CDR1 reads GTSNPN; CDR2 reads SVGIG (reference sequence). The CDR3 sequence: CAWNGYMNTEAFF. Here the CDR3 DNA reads TGTGCCTGGAACGGCTACATGAACACTGAAGCTTTCTTT.

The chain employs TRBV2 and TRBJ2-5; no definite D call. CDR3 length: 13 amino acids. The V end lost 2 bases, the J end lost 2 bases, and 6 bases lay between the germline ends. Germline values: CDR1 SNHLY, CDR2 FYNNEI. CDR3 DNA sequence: TGTGCCAGCAGTGAATCGGTACAAGAGACCCAGTACTTC. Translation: CASSESVQETQYF.

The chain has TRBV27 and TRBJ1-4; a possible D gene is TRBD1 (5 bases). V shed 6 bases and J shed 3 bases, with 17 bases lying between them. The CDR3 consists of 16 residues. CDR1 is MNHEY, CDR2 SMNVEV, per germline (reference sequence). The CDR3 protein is CASRGLLGVANEKLFF. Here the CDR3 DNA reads TGTGCCAGCAGGGGACTTCTGGGAGTGGCTAATGAAAAACTGTTTTTT.

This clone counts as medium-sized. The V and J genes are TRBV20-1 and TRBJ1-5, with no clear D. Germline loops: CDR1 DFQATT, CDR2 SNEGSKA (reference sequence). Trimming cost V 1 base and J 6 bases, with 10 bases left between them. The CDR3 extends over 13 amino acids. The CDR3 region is CSARVRESQPQHF. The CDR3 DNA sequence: TGCAGTGCTAGAGTAAGGGAATCTCAGCCCCAGCATTTT.

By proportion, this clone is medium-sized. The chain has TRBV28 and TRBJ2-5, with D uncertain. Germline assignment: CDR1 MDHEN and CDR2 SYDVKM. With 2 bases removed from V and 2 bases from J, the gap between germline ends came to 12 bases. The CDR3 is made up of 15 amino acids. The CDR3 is CASSLITRRQETQYF. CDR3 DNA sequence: TGTGCCAGCAGTTTAATTACTCGGCGGCAAGAGACCCAGTACTTC.

The DNA of the CDR3 is TGCGCCAGCAGCCAAGATCACTGGGGGGAGCAGTACTTC. Amino acids: CASSQDHWGEQYF. This chain uses TRBV4-1 with TRBJ2-7; the D gene could be TRBD1 or TRBD2 (5 bases each). Germline V lookup: CDR1 MGHRA, CDR2 YSYEKL. CDR3 length: 13 residues. V lost 0 bases, J lost 7 bases, and 10 bases lay in between.

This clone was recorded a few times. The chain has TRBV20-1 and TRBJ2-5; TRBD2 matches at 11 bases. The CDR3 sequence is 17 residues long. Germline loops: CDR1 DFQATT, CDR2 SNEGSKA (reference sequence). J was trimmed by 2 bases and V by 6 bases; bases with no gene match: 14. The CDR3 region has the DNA TGCAGTGCCGACACCATTACTAGCGGGGGCGATCAAGAGACCCAGTACTTC. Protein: CSADTITSGGDQETQYF.

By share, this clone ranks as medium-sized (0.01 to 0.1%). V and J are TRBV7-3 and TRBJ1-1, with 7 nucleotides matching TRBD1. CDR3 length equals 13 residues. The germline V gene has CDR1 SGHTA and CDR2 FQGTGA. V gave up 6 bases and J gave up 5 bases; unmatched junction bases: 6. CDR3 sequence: CASSEGAETEAFF. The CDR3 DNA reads TGTGCCAGCAGTGAGGGGGCGGAAACTGAAGCTTTCTTT.

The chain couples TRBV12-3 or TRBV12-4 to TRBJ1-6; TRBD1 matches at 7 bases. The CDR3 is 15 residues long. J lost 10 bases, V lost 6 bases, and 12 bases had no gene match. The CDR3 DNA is TGTGCCAGCAGCTTTAGACAGGGAGACTCATCACCCCTCCACTTT. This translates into CASSFRQGDSSPLHF.

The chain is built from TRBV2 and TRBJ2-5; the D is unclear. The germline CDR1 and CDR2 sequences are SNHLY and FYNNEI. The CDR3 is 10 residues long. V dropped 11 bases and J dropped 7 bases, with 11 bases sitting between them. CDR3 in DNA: TGTGCCGCTGGAGTAGGGACCCAGTACTTC. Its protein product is CAAGVGTQYF.

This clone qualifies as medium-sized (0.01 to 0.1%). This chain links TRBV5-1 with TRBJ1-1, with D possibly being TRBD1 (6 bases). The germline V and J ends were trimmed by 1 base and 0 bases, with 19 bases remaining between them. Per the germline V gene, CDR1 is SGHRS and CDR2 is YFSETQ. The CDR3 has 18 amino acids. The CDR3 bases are TGCGCCAGCAGCTTGTCTCCGGGACACAAAAGTATGAACACTGAAGCTTTCTTT. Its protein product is CASSLSPGHKSMNTEAFF. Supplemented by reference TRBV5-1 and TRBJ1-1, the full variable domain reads KAGVTQTPRYLIKTRGQQVTLSCSPISGHRSVSWYQQTPGQGLQFLFEYFSETQRNKGNFPGRFSGRQFSNSRSEMNVSTLELGDSALYLCASSLSPGHKSMNTEAFFGQGTRLTVV.